The 18 T cell receptor beta chains below were found in one sample sequenced in a study of cytomegalovirus exposure and HLA in healthy donors listed by TCRdb under 2017. The library was obtained by the immunoSEQ multiplex PCR assay. TCRdb re-hosts the immuneACCESS table, in-frame sequences only. Its copies lack some clones; in the studies checked, an unresolved V gene accounts for under half of them, and the cause for the rest is not known. The sample has some 210,000 clones on record, approximately 82% of them singletons. Less than 7% of the sample is held by the ten biggest clonotypes. The source material was PBMCs. These receptors were taken from a young woman in good health and CMV-seronegative.

The rearrangement joins TRBV2 to TRBJ1-4; D is unresolved. The ends were cut back, 7 bases at V and 5 bases at J, with 8 bases in the middle. The CDR3 sequence is 12 residues long. The germline gives CDR1 SNHLY, CDR2 FYNNEI. The CDR3 nucleotides are TGTGCCAGCAAGAATGAAAATGAAAAACTGTTTTTT. This sequence encodes CASKNENEKLFF.

The rearrangement uses TRBV2 and TRBJ1-5; tentative D call: TRBD1 (6 bases). The CDR3 is 15 amino acids. V lost 6 bases and J 0 bases, leaving 12 bases between the germline ends. Germline CDR1 is SNHLY and CDR2 is FYNNEI. The CDR3 sequence: CASSPTGHSNQPQHF. CDR3 nucleotide sequence: TGTGCCAGCAGCCCGACAGGCCATAGCAATCAGCCCCAGCATTTT. The complete variable domain, with remaining parts taken from reference TRBV2 and TRBJ1-5, reads EPEVTQTPSHQVTQMGQEVILRCVPISNHLYFYWYRQILGQKVEFLVSFYNNEISEKSEIFDDQFSVERPDGSNFTLKIRSTKLEDSAMYFCASSPTGHSNQPQHFGDGTRLSIL.

This chain joins TRBV2 and TRBJ2-1; D not resolved. The V gene lost 3 bases and the J gene lost 3 bases, with 3 bases spanning the gap. The length of the CDR3 is 12 residues. Per germline, CDR1 SNHLY and CDR2 FYNNEI. The CDR3 spells CASSDSYNEQFF. As DNA, the CDR3 is TGTGCCAGCAGTGACAGCTACAATGAGCAGTTCTTC.

The chain recombines TRBV7-2 with TRBJ1-5; no clear D. The CDR3 consists of 13 residues. Trimming left V 5 bases short and J 1 base short, with 6 bases between. CDR1 is SGHTA, CDR2 FQGNSA, per germline. The CDR3 DNA sequence: TGTGCCAGCAGCCGGGGAAGCAATCAGCCCCAGCATTTT. This sequence encodes CASSRGSNQPQHF. Full variable domain (missing parts from reference TRBV7-2 and TRBJ1-5): GAGVSQSPSNKVTEKGKDVELRCDPISGHTALYWYRQSLGQGLEFLIYFQGNSAPDKSGLPSDRFSAERTGGSVSTLTIQRTQQEDSAVYLCASSRGSNQPQHFGDGTRLSIL.

In its sample, this clone was seen once. The V and J genes are TRBV6-1 and TRBJ2-2; D ambiguous. Germline V gene data show CDR1 as MNHNS and CDR2 as SASEGT. There are 14 residues in the CDR3. V dropped 7 bases and J dropped 1 base, with 10 bases sitting between them. This CDR3 reads CASIEHLNTGELFF. CDR3 in DNA: TGTGCCAGCATAGAACACTTGAACACCGGGGAGCTGTTTTTT.

The table lists this clone with a few counts. The gene calls are TRBV7-6 and TRBJ2-7; 7 bases line up with TRBD1. Germline V CDR1 and CDR2: SGHVS, FNYEAQ. The length of the CDR3 is 16 residues. After removal of 2 bases from V and 2 bases from J, the junction contained 9 bases not matched to a gene. The CDR3 sequence: CASSLQGVLNTYEQYF. The CDR3 DNA reads as TGTGCCAGCAGCTTACAGGGGGTTCTTAACACCTACGAGCAGTACTTC. Looking up the rest from reference TRBV7-6 and TRBJ2-7 gives the full variable domain: GAGVSQSPRYKVTKRGQDVALRCDPISGHVSLYWYRQALGQGPEFLTYFNYEAQQDKSGLPNDRFSAERPEGSISTLTIQRTEQRDSAMYRCASSLQGVLNTYEQYFGPGTRLTVT.

The J gene is TRBJ2-3, the V gene TRBV6-4; weak D call: TRBD1 (6 bases). Germline V CDR1 and CDR2: MRHNA, SNTAGT. V lost 0 bases and J lost 0, with 10 bases in between. The CDR3 consists of 16 residues. The CDR3 loop reads CASSDSLQGSTDTQYF. DNA for the CDR3: TGTGCCAGCAGTGACTCGCTGCAGGGGAGCACAGATACGCAGTATTTT.

This clone showed up just once. The sample contains more than one DNA sequence encoding this CDR3. The chain joins TRBV9 to TRBJ2-7, with 10 bases aligning to TRBD2. The CDR3 contains 15 residues. The junction had 4 bases not matched to a gene; V was cut back by 0 bases and J by 4 bases. The germline gives CDR1 SGDLS, CDR2 YYNGEE. The CDR3 nucleotides read TGTGCCAGCAGCGTAGCTGCTAGCGGGAGTTACGAGCAGTACTTC. Its translation is CASSVAASGSYEQYF.

The CDR3 spells CASSQGEKTDYEQYF. The CDR3 nucleotides read TGTGCCAGCAGCCAAGGGGAGAAGACGGACTACGAGCAGTACTTC. The rearrangement joins TRBV2 to TRBJ2-7, with D perhaps TRBD1 or TRBD2 (5 bases each). In germline, CDR1 is SNHLY, CDR2 FYNNEI. V lost 6 bases and J 3 bases, leaving 18 bases between the germline ends. The CDR3 spans 15 residues.

V gene TRBV29-1 combines with J gene TRBJ2-3; D gene ambiguous. The length of the CDR3 is 13 residues. V gave up 4 bases and J gave up 1 base, with 9 bases separating them. The germline CDR1 and CDR2 sequences are SQVTM and ANQGSEA. The chain's CDR3 is CSVGIRGTDTQYF. DNA for the CDR3: TGCAGCGTTGGGATAAGGGGCACAGATACGCAGTATTTT.

V usage is TRBV6-4 and J usage is TRBJ2-6; D not certain. Trimming stripped 7 bases from V and 4 bases from J, with 11 bases between. Germline CDR1 and CDR2: MRHNA and SNTAGT. The CDR3 consists of 14 residues. CDR3 in amino acids: CASILGPGANVLTF. As DNA, the CDR3 is TGTGCCAGCATCTTAGGCCCAGGGGCCAACGTCCTGACTTTC.

The chain couples TRBV10-3 to TRBJ1-2; the D is unclear. The CDR3 is 13 amino acids. V lost 7 bases and J lost 2, with 11 bases in between. Germline V lookup: CDR1 ENHRY, CDR2 SYGVKD. The CDR3 region has the DNA TGTGCCATCACCGGGCAGAACAACTATGGCTACACCTTC. Its translation is CAITGQNNYGYTF.

This chain links TRBV29-1 with TRBJ2-7; D uncertain. Per the germline V gene, CDR1 is SQVTM and CDR2 is ANQGSEA. V was shortened by 4 bases and J by 5 bases, with 12 bases between the two germline ends. This CDR3 is 12 amino acids long. The CDR3 DNA follows: TGCAGCGTTGTGGCAGATAAAAACGAGCAGTACTTC. This codes for CSVVADKNEQYF.

The chain links TRBV5-4 to TRBJ2-1; D call uncertain. V lost 3 bases, J lost 6 bases, and 7 bases lay in between. Germline-derived CDR1 and CDR2 are SGHNT and YYREEE (reference sequence). The CDR3 is 12 amino acids. CDR3 DNA: TGTGCCAGCAGCTACACTGTCAATGAGCAGTTCTTC. It translates to CASSYTVNEQFF.

This clone appeared once. This chain joins TRBV5-1 and TRBJ1-3; D remains ambiguous. Germline V gene lookup returns CDR1 SGHRS and CDR2 YFSETQ. The CDR3 has 13 amino acids. V gave up 4 bases and J gave up 4 bases, with 9 bases separating them. The CDR3 DNA reads as TGCGCCAGCAGCCCGGGGAAGGGAAACACCATATATTTT. Amino acids: CASSPGKGNTIYF.

The J gene is TRBJ1-3, the V gene TRBV6-1; D gene unclear. The germline V gene encodes CDR1 MNHNS and CDR2 SASEGT. The CDR3 extends over 15 amino acids. Trimming removed 4 bases at V and 2 bases at J, with 12 bases between. As DNA, the CDR3 is TGTGCCAGCAGTGTATTGAGGGTCGCTGGAAACACCATATATTTT. Its translation: CASSVLRVAGNTIYF.

The chain is built from TRBV7-8 and TRBJ1-4; D remains ambiguous. V gave up 4 bases and J gave up 7 bases, with 13 bases separating them. The germline V gene encodes CDR1 SGHVS and CDR2 FQNEAQ. The CDR3 spans 14 residues. CDR3 nucleotide sequence: TGTGCCAGCAGCTCACTCGGTGGGGTTGAAAAACTGTTTTTT. Residues: CASSSLGGVEKLFF.

This clone was observed a few times. The chain is built from TRBV7-9 and TRBJ1-2; D remains unclear. The CDR3 loop spans 10 amino acids. Germline CDR1 SEHNR, CDR2 FQNEAQ (reference sequence). The CDR3 nucleotides read TGTGCTATGGCGGACTATGGCTACACCTTC. Amino acid sequence: CAMADYGYTF.